This passage covers 30 T cell receptor beta chains from one sample sequenced in a study of cytomegalovirus exposure and HLA in healthy donors. In the PCR, 60 Vbeta and 13 Jbeta primers were used. Profiled with immunoSEQ multiplex PCR; TCRdb holds only in-frame clones, not every one. The sample records 170,000 or so clones, about 80% being singletons. The specimen sequenced was PBMCs. All receptors come from a man aged 18 to 35 in good health and CMV-seronegative.

V usage is TRBV5-1 and J usage is TRBJ2-5; the match to TRBD1 covers 7 bases. The V gene end was trimmed by 4 bases and the J gene end by 0 bases; junction bases not matched to a gene: 6. The CDR3 covers 15 residues. Germline assignment: CDR1 SGHRS and CDR2 YFSETQ. CDR3 nucleotides: TGCGCCAGCAGCCCTGACAGGGCGTACCAAGAGACCCAGTACTTC. This codes for CASSPDRAYQETQYF.

A single count supports this clone. This chain links TRBV7-9 with TRBJ1-2, with D perhaps matching TRBD1 (5 bases). This CDR3 is 16 amino acids long. From germline, CDR1 is SEHNR and CDR2 FQNEAQ (reference sequence). Trimming removed 5 bases from V and 0 bases from J, with 16 bases in between. The CDR3: CASSESLTATNYGYTF. The CDR3 coding sequence is TGTGCCAGCAGCGAAAGCCTGACAGCAACTAACTATGGCTACACCTTC.

With respect to this clone: At one of its ends the junction is not consistent with the germline gene, which may arise from a read error. Other nucleotide sequences from this sample produce the same CDR3. V usage is TRBV19 and J usage is TRBJ1-4; 9 bases agree with TRBD1. The CDR3 extends over 14 amino acids. Germline V gene lookup returns CDR1 LNHDA and CDR2 SQIVND (reference sequence). The CDR3 region has the DNA TGCGCCAGTAGCCTACAGGGGGCAGGTGAAAAACTGTTTTTT. It translates to CASSLQGAGEKLFF.

This chain joins TRBV5-1 and TRBJ2-1; 8 bases map to TRBD1. Germline CDR1 SGHRS, CDR2 YFSETQ. V dropped 0 bases and J dropped 8; count of bases not matched to a gene: 10. The CDR3 runs 16 residues. CDR3 loop: CASSLAGRGHADEQFF. For the CDR3, the DNA is TGCGCCAGCAGCTTGGCCGGCAGGGGGCATGCGGATGAGCAGTTCTTC.

The chain joins TRBV19 to TRBJ2-3, with D uncertain. The V and J ends lost 1 base and 4 bases respectively, with 3 bases between them. Germline V gene lookup returns CDR1 LNHDA and CDR2 SQIVND (reference sequence). The length of the CDR3 is 12 residues. The CDR3 DNA reads TGTGCCAGTAGTATAGCAGCAGATACGCAGTATTTT. Translation gives CASSIAADTQYF.

The chain uses TRBV27 and TRBJ2-7; 8 nucleotides align to TRBD2. The CDR3 is 12 amino acids. The germline gives CDR1 MNHEY, CDR2 SMNVEV (reference sequence). The junction had 3 bases not matched to a gene; V was cut back by 5 bases and J by 6 bases. In nucleotides, the CDR3 is TGTGCCAGCAGTCTAAGCGGGAGCGAGCAGTACTTC. This codes for CASSLSGSEQYF.

The chain uses TRBV9 and TRBJ1-3; D gene uncertain. Trimming took 0 bases from V and 0 from J, leaving 7 bases between them. This CDR3 contains 15 residues. Germline lookup yields CDR1 SGDLS and CDR2 YYNGEE. The CDR3 is CASSVGGLSGNTIYF. CDR3 coding DNA: TGTGCCAGCAGCGTAGGAGGGCTCTCTGGAAACACCATATATTTT.

The V call is TRBV4-2, the J call TRBJ2-3; no definite D call. The CDR3 loop spans 13 amino acids. Germline CDR1 LGHNA, CDR2 YNFKEQ. V lost 0 bases and J lost 4, with 5 bases in between. CDR3 nucleotides: TGTGCCAGCAGCCAAGATATCCCAGATACGCAGTATTTT. This encodes CASSQDIPDTQYF.

The V gene is TRBV19, the J gene TRBJ2-7, with a possible D match to TRBD2 (5 bases). The CDR3 is 11 amino acids. Germline V lookup: CDR1 LNHDA, CDR2 SQIVND (reference sequence). The V end lost 10 bases, the J end lost 3 bases, and 10 bases lay between the germline ends. The CDR3 spells CATFGDYEQYF. CDR3 nucleotides: TGTGCCACCTTCGGGGACTACGAGCAGTACTTC. Full variable domain (missing parts from reference TRBV19 and TRBJ2-7): DGGITQSPKYLFRKEGQNVTLSCEQNLNHDAMYWYRQDPGQGLRLIYYSQIVNDFQKGDIAEGYSVSREKKESFPLTVTSAQKNPTAFYLCATFGDYEQYFGPGTRLTVT.

This sequence joins TRBV18 and TRBJ2-5; D unresolved. The CDR3 covers 12 residues. The V end lost 4 bases, the J end lost 2 bases, and 5 bases lay between the germline ends. Germline values: CDR1 KGHSH, CDR2 LQKENI. The DNA for the CDR3 is TGTGCCAGCTCACTCCCTCAAGAGACCCAGTACTTC. Amino acid sequence: CASSLPQETQYF. Supplemented by reference TRBV18 and TRBJ2-5, the full variable domain reads NAGVMQNPRHLVRRRGQEARLRCSPMKGHSHVYWYRQLPEEGLKFMVYLQKENIIDESGMPKERFSAEFPKEGPSILRIQQVVRGDSAAYFCASSLPQETQYFGPGTRLLVL.

This clone was observed once. The chain joins TRBV7-8 to TRBJ2-7, with TRBD2 identical over 9 bases. Losses at the gene ends were 8 bases for V and 3 bases for J; bases not matched to a gene: 14. The CDR3 spans 16 residues. Germline loops: CDR1 SGHVS, CDR2 FQNEAQ. Written as DNA, the CDR3 is TGTGCCAGCGGACCAACCCTAGCGGGGATAGGCTACGAGCAGTACTTC. The encoded protein is CASGPTLAGIGYEQYF.

This chain joins TRBV6-4 and TRBJ1-1, with D unclear. The germline V gene encodes CDR1 MRHNA and CDR2 SNTAGT. V gave up 1 base and J gave up 6 bases, with 9 bases separating them. This CDR3 region has 13 residues. The CDR3 is CASSDFRRAEAFF. CDR3 bases: TGTGCCAGCAGTGACTTTAGGCGGGCTGAAGCTTTCTTT.

V and J are TRBV28 and TRBJ1-5; TRBD1 aligns across 7 bases. This CDR3 comprises 14 residues. The J segment lost 7 bases and the V segment lost 7 bases, leaving 10 bases of the junction unmatched. CDR1 is MDHEN and CDR2 is SYDVKM in the germline V gene. The CDR3 coding sequence is TGTGCCAGCACTTCTCAGGGGGGACGACAGCCCCAGCATTTT. Amino acid sequence: CASTSQGGRQPQHF.

The chain has TRBV6-5 and TRBJ2-7; maybe TRBD2 (7 bases). Trimming pared 6 bases from V and 2 bases from J, leaving 17 bases between. CDR3 length equals 15 residues. Germline CDR1 and CDR2: MNHEY and SVGAGI. This CDR3 is CASRYRGGAPYEQYF. The CDR3, as DNA: TGTGCCAGCAGATACCGAGGGGGGGCCCCCTACGAGCAGTACTTC.

CDR3 protein: CASSDPAGTWETQYF. CDR3 DNA sequence: TGTGCCAGCAGTGACCCCGCCGGGACTTGGGAGACCCAGTACTTC. The chain is built from TRBV7-9 and TRBJ2-5; D possibly corresponds to TRBD2 (6 bases). The CDR3 length is 15 residues. Germline assignment: CDR1 SEHNR and CDR2 FQNEAQ (reference sequence). The V end lost 6 bases, the J end lost 5 bases, and 19 bases lay between the germline ends. Combining the CDR3 with reference TRBV7-9 and TRBJ2-5 gives the whole variable domain DTGVSQNPRHKITKRGQNVTFRCDPISEHNRLYWYRQTLGQGPEFLTYFQNEAQLEKSRLLSDRFSAERPKGSFSTLEIQRTEQGDSAMYLCASSDPAGTWETQYFGPGTRLLVL.

The CDR3 region is CASSPPGQGKENEQFF. The CDR3 DNA sequence: TGTGCCAGCTCACCGCCGGGACAGGGGAAGGAGAATGAGCAGTTCTTC. The chain carries TRBV18 and TRBJ2-1; 10 bases align to TRBD1. V gave up 3 bases and J gave up 7 bases; unmatched junction bases: 9. CDR1 is KGHSH, CDR2 LQKENI, per germline. CDR3 length: 16 residues.

Here the CDR3 DNA reads TGCGCCAGCAGCAGGATTCCGGGACTCAAAAAGGACTATGGCTACACCTTC. Its protein is CASSRIPGLKKDYGYTF. The gene calls are TRBV5-1 and TRBJ1-2; D possibly corresponds to TRBD1 (5 bases). The CDR3 covers 17 residues. Germline V gives CDR1 SGHRS, CDR2 YFSETQ. V was pared by 4 bases and J by 3 bases, with 22 bases between.

The chain combines TRBV5-1 with TRBJ2-2; 8 bases fit TRBD1. V gave up 2 bases and J gave up 5 bases; unmatched junction bases: 8. Germline CDR1 and CDR2: SGHRS and YFSETQ. The CDR3 is 16 amino acids. The CDR3 is CASSFIRTGSTGELFF. The DNA of the CDR3 is TGCGCCAGCAGCTTTATTCGGACAGGGTCTACCGGGGAGCTGTTTTTT.

The V call is TRBV5-8, the J call TRBJ2-7; no clear D gene. Germline values: CDR1 SGHTS, CDR2 YDEGEE. The CDR3 runs to 13 residues. Trimming took 2 bases from V and 6 from J, leaving 12 bases between them. The CDR3 protein is CASSFVAGGEQYF. Written as DNA, the CDR3 is TGTGCCAGCAGCTTCGTCGCTGGCGGCGAGCAGTACTTC.

The rearrangement joins TRBV4-3 to TRBJ2-3; 11 bases match TRBD2. Unmatched junction bases numbered 11, after V lost 3 bases and J lost 6 bases. Germline loops: CDR1 LGHNA, CDR2 YSLEER. The CDR3 is 17 residues long. CDR3 in DNA: TGCGCCAGCAGCCAGCGACCCACTAGCGGGAGAGGGGATACGCAGTATTTT. This encodes CASSQRPTSGRGDTQYF.

This clone was seen a single time. The CDR3: CASSDLGGDYGYTF. The CDR3 coding sequence is TGTGCCAGCAGTGATTTAGGGGGCGACTATGGCTACACCTTC. This sequence joins TRBV2 and TRBJ1-2; 7 nucleotides align to TRBD1. The CDR3 loop spans 14 amino acids. CDR1 and CDR2 from the germline V gene are SNHLY and FYNNEI. Germline trimming cut 3 bases from V and 3 bases from J; bases unmatched to any gene: 4.

J is TRBJ1-1 and V is TRBV13, with 7 bases that match TRBD1. The CDR3 sequence is 12 residues long. The J segment lost 10 bases and the V segment lost 5 bases, leaving 7 bases of the junction unmatched. Germline V gene lookup returns CDR1 PRHDT and CDR2 FYEKMQ (reference sequence). The CDR3 sequence: CASSPNRGAAFF. The CDR3 nucleotides read TGTGCCAGCAGCCCAAACAGGGGCGCAGCTTTCTTT. The whole variable domain, filled in from reference TRBV13 and TRBJ1-1, reads AAGVIQSPRHLIKEKRETATLKCYPIPRHDTVYWYQQGPGQDPQFLISFYEKMQSDKGSIPDRFSAQQFSDYHSELNMSSLELGDSALYFCASSPNRGAAFFGQGTRLTVV.

The chain links TRBV18 to TRBJ2-7; 8 nucleotides align to TRBD1. The germline CDR1 and CDR2 sequences are KGHSH and LQKENI. The CDR3 is 15 residues long. The V gene end was trimmed by 6 bases and the J gene end by 2 bases; junction bases not matched to a gene: 9. CDR3 DNA: TGTGCCAGCTCGCTTGGACAGGGCACACCCTACGAGCAGTACTTC. Translated: CASSLGQGTPYEQYF.

The rearrangement links TRBV4-2 to TRBJ2-1; 7 bases line up with TRBD2. V gave up 0 bases and J gave up 7 bases; unmatched junction bases: 9. Germline CDR1 reads LGHNA; CDR2 reads YNFKEQ. CDR3 length: 16 residues. The CDR3 DNA reads as TGTGCCAGCAGCCAAGATAGCTCACTAGCGAAGAATGAGCAGTTCTTC. Translation: CASSQDSSLAKNEQFF.

V usage is TRBV15 and J usage is TRBJ1-5; no reliable D call. This CDR3 is 15 amino acids long. Germline CDR1 LNHNV, CDR2 YYDKDF (reference sequence). V was clipped by 0 bases and J by 1 base, with 7 bases between them. As DNA, the CDR3 is TGTGCCACCAGCAGAGATCGGTTGAGCAATCAGCCCCAGCATTTT. The encoded protein is CATSRDRLSNQPQHF.

This clone was observed a few times. The chain couples TRBV18 to TRBJ1-5; 7 nucleotides match TRBD1. CDR1 and CDR2 from the germline V gene are KGHSH and LQKENI. V gave up 1 base and J gave up 6 bases; unmatched junction bases: 6. This CDR3 contains 15 residues. The CDR3 DNA reads TGTGCCAGCTCACCACAGGGGGCTCCCGGTCAGCCCCAGCATTTT. Translation: CASSPQGAPGQPQHF.

The rearrangement uses TRBV9 and TRBJ2-5; TRBD2 might be the D (7 bases). Germline-derived CDR1 and CDR2 are SGDLS and YYNGEE. Trimming cost V 0 bases and J 5 bases, with 17 bases left between them. The CDR3 length is 16 residues. The DNA of the CDR3 is TGTGCCAGCAGCGTAGATCCTGGGGAGGGGGGGGAGACCCAGTACTTC. Protein sequence: CASSVDPGEGGETQYF.

The gene calls are TRBV11-2 and TRBJ2-1, with TRBD2 matching over 11 bases. CDR3 length equals 16 residues. The V gene's germline CDR1 is SGHAT and CDR2 FQNNGV. The V segment lost 3 bases and the J segment 5 bases; nucleotides outside the gene matches: 6. The CDR3 nucleotides are TGTGCCAGCAGCTTTCTAGCGGGGGGCCTAGACAATGAGCAGTTCTTC. Protein: CASSFLAGGLDNEQFF.

The V and J genes are TRBV7-9 and TRBJ2-5, with a possible D match to TRBD1 (5 bases). This CDR3 contains 12 residues. Trimming stripped 4 bases from V and 5 bases from J, with 8 bases between. Germline loops: CDR1 SEHNR, CDR2 FQNEAQ (reference sequence). The DNA for the CDR3 is TGTGCCAGCAGCTCAGGGATCGAGACCCAGTACTTC. Amino acids: CASSSGIETQYF. The entire variable domain, with the rest obtained from reference TRBV7-9 and TRBJ2-5, is as follows: DTGVSQNPRHKITKRGQNVTFRCDPISEHNRLYWYRQTLGQGPEFLTYFQNEAQLEKSRLLSDRFSAERPKGSFSTLEIQRTEQGDSAMYLCASSSGIETQYFGPGTRLLVL.

This chain connects TRBV7-9 to TRBJ2-3; possibly TRBD2 for D (5 bases). Germline V lookup: CDR1 SEHNR, CDR2 FQNEAQ (reference sequence). The CDR3 is 11 amino acids. Deletions cut 7 bases from V and 8 bases from J, with 10 bases between. The CDR3 nucleotides are TGTGCCAGCAAAGAGAGCGGTACGCAGTATTTT. Encoded protein: CASKESGTQYF.